These T cell receptor beta chains were read from a single sample in a study of blood T cell repertoires in COVID-19. The assay was immunoSEQ multiplex PCR, and TCRdb's table has in-frame clones only and misses some. This sample has 65,000 to 75,000 clones, with around 82% found just once. The sequencing sample was made of peripheral blood. These receptors were obtained from a human donor in a cohort sampled during active COVID-19. The CDR3 runs from the conserved cysteine through the conserved F or W. The order of the fields is J gene, D gene, clone size, V gene, CDR3 protein, CDR3 DNA. D genes are given only for firm matches. Clone size is shown for a subset of rows, as once, few, many or a class of expanded clone.

>TRBJ2-3|.|.|TRBV3-1/TRBV3-2
CASSLRKGGTDTQYF
TGTGCCAGCAGCCTCCGGAAGGGGGGCACAGATACGCAGTATTTT
>TRBJ2-5|.|few|TRBV6-5
CASNIRSWETQYF
TGTGCCAGCAACATTCGGAGTTGGGAGACCCAGTACTTC
>TRBJ2-7|TRBD2|few|TRBV3-1/TRBV3-2
CASSQPTSGTYEQYF
TGTGCCAGCAGCCAACCGACTAGCGGAACCTACGAGCAGTACTTC
>TRBJ1-2|TRBD1|.|TRBV3-1/TRBV3-2
CASSQDPLTGGLQGYTF
TGTGCCAGCAGCCAAGATCCCCTTACAGGGGGGCTTCAGGGCTACACCTTC
>TRBJ1-1|.|.|TRBV18
CASSRGRDTEAFF
TGTGCCAGCTCACGGGGCCGGGACACTGAAGCTTTCTTT
>TRBJ2-5|.|.|TRBV2
CASSAGITRKETQYF
TGTGCCAGCAGTGCGGGAATAACGCGGAAAGAGACCCAGTACTTC
>TRBJ2-1|.|.|TRBV21-1
CASSNRGLAVYNEQFF
TGTGCCAGCAGCAACAGGGGGCTAGCTGTCTACAATGAGCAGTTCTTC
>TRBJ2-3|.|.|TRBV18
CASSSLQLAASTDTQYF
TGTGCCAGCTCATCACTCCAATTAGCGGCTAGCACAGATACGCAGTATTTT
>TRBJ2-5|.|once|TRBV19
CASSIGSGGTQETQYF
TGTGCCAGTAGTATAGGGTCCGGGGGAACCCAAGAGACCCAGTACTTC
>TRBJ1-5|.|.|TRBV6-4
CASSESGENQPQHF
TGTGCCAGCAGTGAGAGCGGGGAAAATCAGCCCCAGCATTTT
>TRBJ1-6|TRBD1|few|TRBV5-6
CASSRTGRDNSPLHF
TGTGCCAGCAGCCGGACAGGGCGAGACAATTCACCCCTCCACTTT
>TRBJ2-1|.|once|TRBV18
CASSPARSEQFF
TGTGCCAGCTCACCTGCAAGGAGTGAGCAGTTCTTC
>TRBJ2-7|.|.|TRBV29-1
CSVVDGTYEQYF
TGCAGCGTTGTAGACGGGACCTACGAGCAGTACTTC
>TRBJ1-5|.|.|TRBV2
CASRESRNQPQHF
TGTGCCAGCAGAGAAAGCAGGAATCAGCCCCAGCATTTT
>TRBJ2-7|TRBD1|few|TRBV7-7
CASSLPLGTGHSYEQYF
TGTGCTAGCAGCTTACCACTTGGGACAGGGCACTCCTACGAGCAGTACTTC
>TRBJ1-2|.|.|TRBV27
CASQDLRGYGYTF
TGTGCCAGCCAGGACCTAAGGGGCTATGGCTACACCTTC
>TRBJ1-1|TRBD1|.|TRBV15
CATSRGTGVMNTEAFF
TGTGCCACCTCTCGGGGAACAGGGGTGATGAACACTGAAGCTTTCTTT
>TRBJ2-7|.|once|TRBV2
CASSEQENAVPLYEQYF
TGTGCCAGCAGTGAACAAGAGAATGCCGTGCCCCTCTACGAGCAGTACTTC
>TRBJ1-5|.|.|TRBV5-1
CASQEGGGSNQPQHF
TGCGCCAGCCAAGAGGGGGGGGGCTCTAATCAGCCCCAGCATTTT
>TRBJ1-1|.|.|TRBV14
CASSQDWRGAFF
TGTGCCAGCAGCCAAGATTGGAGGGGAGCTTTCTTT
>TRBJ2-7|TRBD1|.|TRBV11-2
CASSLRGPDPYEQYF
TGTGCCAGCAGCTTAAGGGGGCCCGACCCCTACGAGCAGTACTTC
>TRBJ2-5|.|.|TRBV7-8
CASSLLLRETQYF
TGTGCCAGCAGCTTACTCCTCCGAGAGACCCAGTACTTC
>TRBJ1-2|TRBD1|.|TRBV7-2
CASSTRGTGRGYTF
TGTGCCAGCAGCACAAGGGGGACAGGGCGAGGCTACACCTTC
>TRBJ2-5|TRBD2|.|TRBV7-9
CASSLSASGRARETQYF
TGTGCCAGCAGCTTAAGCGCTAGCGGGAGGGCCAGAGAGACCCAGTACTTC
>TRBJ2-1|TRBD2|.|TRBV2
CASSEGGRAYNEQFF
TGTGCCAGCAGTGAAGGCGGGAGAGCCTACAATGAGCAGTTCTTC
>TRBJ2-1|TRBD2|once|TRBV30
CAWSVPGGRSHEQFF
TGTGCCTGGAGTGTACCTGGCGGGAGGTCCCATGAGCAGTTCTTC
>TRBJ1-1|.|.|TRBV2
CASNRVLKTEAFF
TGTGCCAGCAACAGGGTCCTGAAAACTGAAGCTTTCTTT
>TRBJ2-5|.|.|TRBV6-1
CASSEGPRGPKETQYF
TGTGCCAGCAGTGAAGGACCGCGGGGCCCAAAAGAGACCCAGTACTTC
>TRBJ2-3|TRBD2|.|TRBV29-1
CSVDREVGTDTQYF
TGCAGCGTTGACCGGGAGGTCGGCACAGATACGCAGTATTTT
>TRBJ2-7|TRBD1|once|TRBV10-1
CATSHDRVDEQYF
TGCGCCACCAGCCACGACAGGGTCGACGAGCAGTACTTC
>TRBJ1-6|TRBD1|.|TRBV19
CASSQPGTGGDNSPLHF
TGTGCCAGTAGCCAACCTGGGACAGGGGGCGATAATTCACCCCTCCACTTT
>TRBJ2-7|TRBD2|.|TRBV5-5
CASSFGTSGSGEQYF
TGTGCCAGCAGCTTTGGGACTAGCGGGAGTGGAGAGCAGTACTTC
>TRBJ1-5|.|.|TRBV5-1
CASSLDGATSNQPQHF
TGCGCCAGCAGCTTGGACGGAGCAACTAGCAATCAGCCCCAGCATTTT
>TRBJ2-3|TRBD1|.|TRBV6-5
CASSTTGGGDTQYF
TGTGCCAGCAGTACGACAGGGGGCGGCGATACGCAGTATTTT
>TRBJ2-7|TRBD1|.|TRBV7-8
CASSSGQGPYEQYF
TGTGCCAGCAGCTCGGGACAGGGGCCCTACGAGCAGTACTTC
>TRBJ1-1|TRBD1|once|TRBV19
CASSVLGQGNTEAFF
TGTGCCAGTAGTGTTCTGGGACAGGGGAACACTGAAGCTTTCTTT
>TRBJ2-5|.|.|TRBV6-7
CASSYPEGDRGEAGRQETQYF
TGTGCCAGCAGTTACCCCGAAGGGGATAGGGGGGAGGCCGGGAGGCAAGAGACCCAGTACTTC
>TRBJ2-1|TRBD2|few|TRBV20-1
CSASRAGVSYNEQFF
TGCAGTGCTAGTCGAGCGGGAGTATCCTACAATGAGCAGTTCTTC
>TRBJ2-5|TRBD2|.|TRBV25-1
CASSLSGRAQETQYF
TGTGCCAGCTCGCTCAGCGGGAGGGCCCAAGAGACCCAGTACTTC
>TRBJ2-5|.|.|TRBV9
CASSLAGAGETQYF
TGTGCCAGCAGCCTCGCAGGGGCTGGGGAGACCCAGTACTTC
>TRBJ2-1|.|.|TRBV5-1
CASSLTAGYNEQFF
TGCGCCAGCAGCTTGACAGCGGGCTACAATGAGCAGTTCTTC
>TRBJ2-7|TRBD1|.|TRBV7-2
CASSPGQGAHEQYF
TGTGCCAGCAGCCCAGGACAGGGCGCCCACGAGCAGTACTTC
>TRBJ2-7|TRBD2|.|TRBV5-1
CASSFTPAGGQYEQYF
TGCGCCAGCAGCTTCACTCCAGCGGGAGGGCAATACGAGCAGTACTTC
>TRBJ1-5|.|once|TRBV5-6
CASSFWSRPQHF
TGTGCCAGCAGCTTTTGGAGTCGGCCCCAGCATTTT
>TRBJ2-7|.|few|TRBV2
CASSGQSSSWREQYF
TGTGCCAGCAGTGGTCAGTCTAGCTCCTGGCGGGAGCAGTACTTC
>TRBJ1-2|.|.|TRBV12-2
CASRWRPRELYGYTF
TGTGCAAGTCGCTGGCGGCCCCGAGAGCTCTATGGCTACACCTTC
>TRBJ1-2|.|.|TRBV28
CASRTGGYGYTF
TGTGCCAGCAGGACTGGAGGCTATGGCTACACCTTC
>TRBJ2-1|TRBD1|.|TRBV28
CASSSTGTGIYNEQFF
TGTGCCAGCAGTTCTACCGGGACAGGGATCTACAATGAGCAGTTCTTC
>TRBJ1-1|TRBD1|.|TRBV11-2
CASSFLQGTTEAFF
TGTGCCAGCAGCTTCCTACAGGGGACCACTGAAGCTTTCTTT
>TRBJ1-5|TRBD1|few|TRBV19
CATRQGYSNQPQHF
TGTGCCACTCGACAGGGTTATAGCAATCAGCCCCAGCATTTT
>TRBJ2-6|.|.|TRBV4-3
CASSQGLQAGANVLTF
TGCGCCAGCAGCCAGGGACTCCAGGCCGGGGCCAACGTCCTGACTTTC
>TRBJ2-7|.|.|TRBV5-4
CASSRRASGLSYEQYF
TGTGCCAGCAGCCGGAGAGCGAGCGGGCTCTCCTACGAGCAGTACTTC
>TRBJ2-5|.|.|TRBV30
CAWSVFRETQYF
TGTGCCTGGAGTGTTTTCCGGGAGACCCAGTACTTC